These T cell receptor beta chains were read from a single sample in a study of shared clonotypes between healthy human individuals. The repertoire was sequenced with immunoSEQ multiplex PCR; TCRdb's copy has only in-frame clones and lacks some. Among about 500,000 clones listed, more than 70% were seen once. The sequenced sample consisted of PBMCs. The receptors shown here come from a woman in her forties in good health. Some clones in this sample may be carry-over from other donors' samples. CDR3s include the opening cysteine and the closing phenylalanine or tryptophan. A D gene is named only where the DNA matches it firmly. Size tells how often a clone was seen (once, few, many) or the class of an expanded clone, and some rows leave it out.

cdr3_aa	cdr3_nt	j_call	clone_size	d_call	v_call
CASSFGTGGRPQHF	TGTGCCAGCAGCTTCGGGACAGGGGGTCGGCCCCAGCATTTT	TRBJ1-5	NA	TRBD1	TRBV28
CASSTMGGDTQYF	TGTGCCAGCAGTACAATGGGGGGAGATACGCAGTATTTT	TRBJ2-3	NA	NA	TRBV7-9
CASSSTGTAPYEQYF	TGTGCCAGCAGTTCGACCGGGACAGCACCTTACGAGCAGTACTTC	TRBJ2-7	few	TRBD1	TRBV27
CSVENRNTGELFF	TGCAGCGTTGAGAACAGAAACACCGGGGAGCTGTTTTTT	TRBJ2-2	few	NA	TRBV29-1
CASSRQDQPQHF	TGTGCCAGCAGCCGCCAGGATCAGCCCCAGCATTTT	TRBJ1-5	many	NA	TRBV7-9
CASSLQPNTEAFF	TGCGCCAGCAGCTTACAACCGAACACTGAAGCTTTCTTT	TRBJ1-1	NA	NA	TRBV5-1
CASSIGSATDTQYF	TGTGCCAGTAGTATTGGGAGTGCAACAGATACGCAGTATTTT	TRBJ2-3	once	NA	TRBV19
CASRERQVGGRETQYF	TGTGCCAGCAGGGAAAGACAGGTTGGGGGGAGAGAGACCCAGTACTTC	TRBJ2-5	NA	NA	TRBV6-1
CASTSQDRVGETQYF	TGTGCCAGCACCTCTCAGGACAGGGTTGGAGAGACCCAGTACTTC	TRBJ2-5	NA	TRBD1	TRBV27
CASSDDRGLMNTEAFF	TGTGCCAGTAGCGATGACAGAGGACTCATGAACACTGAAGCTTTCTTT	TRBJ1-1	NA	NA	TRBV19
CASSFPGTGEVQYF	TGTGCCAGCAGCTTCCCCGGGACAGGGGAGGTTCAGTACTTC	TRBJ2-4	once	TRBD1	TRBV5-6